Listed below are T cell receptor beta chains from one sample, sequenced in a study of early T cells in non-severe SARS-CoV-2 infection. TCRdb re-derived calls from the 5' RACE reads in MiXCR, one entry per CDR3 protein. The table lists about 61,000 distinct CDR3 sequences, approximately 12% of them singletons. The sequencing used whole blood, collected at baseline. All receptors derive from an adult who was a healthcare worker with PCR-confirmed SARS-CoV-2 infection or an uninfected control (not recorded which). The donor label of this sample is uncertain. The CDR3 runs from the conserved cysteine through the conserved F or W. D genes are given only for firm matches. Size values are once, few and many counts, or a class for expanded clones, and some rows have none.

NA	TRBJ2-3	NA	TRBV9	CASSLRGVLTDTQYF	TGTGCCAGCAGCCTCAGAGGGGTCCTCACAGATACGCAGTATTTT
few	TRBJ2-1	TRBD2	TRBV20-1	CSAREPAGAGNEQFF	TGCAGTGCTAGAGAGCCAGCGGGGGCGGGGAATGAGCAGTTCTTC
NA	TRBJ2-3	NA	TRBV12-3/TRBV12-4	CASSPNRVSADTQYF	TGTGCCAGCAGTCCAAACAGGGTGTCGGCAGATACGCAGTATTTT
NA	TRBJ2-6	NA	TRBV7-6	CASSGFSGANVLTF	TGTGCCAGCAGCGGCTTCTCTGGGGCCAACGTCCTGACTTTC
NA	TRBJ1-5	NA	TRBV6-6	CASIRGGNQPQHF	TGTGCCAGCATACGGGGCGGGAATCAGCCCCAGCATTTT
NA	TRBJ2-3	TRBD1	TRBV4-1	CASSPWTGPADTQYF	TGCGCCAGCAGTCCTTGGACAGGGCCCGCAGATACGCAGTATTTT
NA	TRBJ1-6	NA	TRBV30	CAWSVLGGVSRNSPLHF	TGTGCCTGGAGTGTACTTGGAGGGGTATCACGCAATTCACCCCTCCACTTT
NA	TRBJ2-3	TRBD2	TRBV28	CASSLPSGGANTQYF	TGTGCCAGCAGTTTGCCGAGCGGGGGGGCGAATACGCAGTATTTT
few	TRBJ1-5	NA	TRBV10-2	CASSYGQINQPQHF	TGCGCCAGCAGCTACGGACAGATCAATCAGCCCCAGCATTTT
NA	TRBJ2-3	NA	TRBV5-1	CASRPPRLSTQYF	TGCGCCAGCAGACCCCCCCGGTTGAGTACGCAGTATTTT
NA	TRBJ1-4	NA	TRBV30	CAWSVGLEGEKLFF	TGTGCCTGGAGTGTAGGGTTGGAGGGGGAAAAACTGTTTTTT
few	TRBJ2-5	NA	TRBV2	CASSDSGGKTQYF	TGTGCCAGCAGTGATTCAGGGGGGAAGACCCAGTACTTC
many	TRBJ2-2	NA	TRBV28	CASKGQANTGELFF	TGTGCCAGCAAGGGCCAGGCGAACACCGGGGAGCTGTTTTTT
few	TRBJ1-2	TRBD1	TRBV14	CASSRDRGALNGYTF	TGTGCCAGCAGCCGCGACAGGGGCGCGTTGAATGGCTACACCTTC
NA	TRBJ2-3	NA	TRBV6-1	CASSDLGGTDTQYF	TGTGCCAGCAGTGATCTGGGGGGCACAGATACGCAGTATTTT
many	TRBJ1-4	NA	TRBV7-9	CASSQGAATNEKLFF	TGTGCCAGCAGCCAAGGGGCAGCAACTAATGAAAAACTGTTTTTT
many	TRBJ2-1	TRBD1	TRBV20-1	CSASIGGDEQFF	TGCAGTGCTAGTATAGGGGGCGATGAGCAGTTCTTC
many	TRBJ2-5	NA	TRBV7-3	CASTTTPGETQYF	TGTGCCAGCACCACCACCCCGGGGGAGACCCAGTACTTC
many	TRBJ2-1	NA	TRBV7-2	CASSLQGNEQFF	TGTGCCAGCAGCTTACAGGGAAATGAGCAGTTCTTC
few	TRBJ2-3	TRBD1	TRBV12-3/TRBV12-4	CASSSGRGPDTQYF	TGTGCCAGCAGTTCGGGCAGGGGGCCAGATACGCAGTATTTT
few	TRBJ2-4	NA	TRBV3-1	CASSQRGSSKNIQYF	TGTGCCAGCAGCCAAAGGGGATCTAGCAAAAACATTCAGTACTTC
many	TRBJ2-1	NA	TRBV24-1	CATSETGPYNEQFF	TGTGCCACCAGTGAAACAGGACCTTACAATGAGCAGTTCTTC
few	TRBJ2-6	NA	TRBV5-1	CASNRGDSGANVLTF	TGCGCCAGCAATAGGGGTGACTCTGGGGCCAACGTCCTGACTTTC
few	TRBJ1-5	TRBD1	TRBV30	CAWSRPGQGIPGDQPQHF	TGTGCCTGGAGCCGACCGGGACAGGGAATTCCAGGCGATCAGCCCCAGCATTTT
few	TRBJ2-1	TRBD2	TRBV6-6	CASSYSSREAHNEQFF	TGTGCCAGCAGTTACTCGTCCCGGGAGGCCCACAATGAGCAGTTCTTC
NA	TRBJ1-1	TRBD1	TRBV20-1	CSARWQGANTEAFF	TGCAGTGCTAGATGGCAGGGGGCGAACACTGAAGCTTTCTTT
few	TRBJ1-1	TRBD1	TRBV29-1	CSGAQGLNTEAFF	TGCAGCGGGGCACAGGGGCTAAACACTGAAGCTTTCTTT
NA	TRBJ2-6	NA	TRBV2	CASSEFGGRPSGANVLTF	TGTGCCAGCAGTGAATTCGGGGGGCGCCCATCAGGGGCCAACGTCCTGACTTTC
NA	TRBJ1-2	NA	TRBV29-1	CSVRLANYGYTF	TGCAGCGTCCGTTTAGCTAACTATGGCTACACCTTC
NA	TRBJ1-1	NA	TRBV20-1	CSAPPWIGSPEAFF	TGCAGTGCTCCACCCTGGATTGGAAGCCCTGAAGCTTTCTTT
NA	TRBJ2-1	NA	TRBV11-2	CASTNQSGGNEQFF	TGTGCCAGCACCAACCAAAGTGGCGGCAATGAGCAGTTCTTC
NA	TRBJ1-2	NA	TRBV30	CAWNRQGNYGYTF	TGTGCCTGGAATCGGCAGGGGAACTATGGCTACACCTTC
NA	TRBJ1-5	TRBD1	TRBV12-3/TRBV12-4	CASRPTGGGQPQHF	TGTGCCAGCAGACCGACAGGGGGCGGCCAGCCCCAGCATTTT
many	TRBJ2-1	NA	TRBV28	CASRDLEDNYNEQFF	TGTGCCAGCCGAGATCTCGAGGACAACTACAATGAGCAGTTCTTC
few	TRBJ1-2	NA	TRBV6-4	CASSVGNGYGYTF	TGTGCCAGCAGTGTAGGGAACGGCTATGGCTACACCTTC
NA	TRBJ2-6	NA	TRBV7-2	CASSLMYREASGANVLTF	TGTGCCAGCAGCTTAATGTACAGGGAAGCCTCTGGGGCCAACGTCCTGACTTTC
NA	TRBJ2-3	NA	TRBV20-1	CSAGRWVTDTQYF	TGCAGTGCTGGGCGCTGGGTAACAGATACGCAGTATTTT
many	TRBJ1-3	NA	TRBV12-3/TRBV12-4	CASSLGMQTRNTIYF	TGTGCCAGCAGTTTGGGCATGCAGACCAGAAACACCATATATTTT
NA	TRBJ2-2	TRBD1	TRBV7-3	CASSPTGMGGELFF	TGTGCCAGCAGCCCGACAGGGATGGGCGGGGAGCTGTTTTTT
NA	TRBJ2-1	NA	TRBV4-1	CASSQDGGNEQFF	TGCGCCAGCAGCCAAGATGGCGGGAATGAGCAGTTCTTC
NA	TRBJ1-5	TRBD1	TRBV5-4	CASSRQGASNQPQHF	TGTGCCAGCAGCAGACAGGGGGCGAGCAATCAGCCCCAGCATTTT
few	TRBJ1-1	NA	TRBV5-1	CASSLVPENTEAFF	TGCGCCAGCAGCTTGGTCCCGGAAAACACTGAAGCTTTCTTT
NA	TRBJ1-1	NA	TRBV18	CASSPSRASGSTEAFF	TGTGCCAGCTCACCAAGCCGGGCCTCAGGATCCACTGAAGCTTTCTTT
NA	TRBJ2-3	NA	TRBV20-1	CSAGRGGTRADTQYF	TGCAGTGCCGGTAGAGGGGGAACGAGGGCAGATACGCAGTATTTT
NA	TRBJ2-3	NA	TRBV12-3/TRBV12-4	CASSYQRATDTQYF	TGTGCCAGCAGTTATCAGCGCGCCACAGATACGCAGTATTTT
NA	TRBJ1-2	TRBD1	TRBV2	CASLQGDF	TGTGCCAGCCTACAGGGGGACTTC
few	TRBJ1-2	NA	TRBV9	CASSVTPASGRTEGYTF	TGTGCCAGCAGCGTAACCCCAGCCTCGGGGAGGACGGAGGGCTACACCTTC
few	TRBJ2-2	NA	TRBV6-6	CASSKGPGTGELFF	TGTGCCAGCAGCAAGGGGCCCGGCACCGGGGAGCTGTTTTTT
few	TRBJ2-2	NA	TRBV30	CAWSGGVWELFF	TGTGCCTGGAGTGGTGGAGTTTGGGAGCTGTTTTTT
few	TRBJ2-1	NA	TRBV2	CASSEGTQGGAEQFF	TGTGCCAGCAGCGAAGGGACACAAGGAGGGGCTGAGCAGTTCTTC
NA	TRBJ2-3	NA	TRBV5-1	CASRVTLSTDTQYF	TGCGCCAGCAGGGTTACCCTAAGCACAGATACGCAGTATTTT
NA	TRBJ2-2	NA	TRBV18	CASSPGIYANTGELFF	TGTGCCAGCTCACCAGGAATTTACGCGAACACCGGGGAGCTGTTTTTT
many	TRBJ1-1	NA	TRBV12-3/TRBV12-4	CASSFYSRTGEAFF	TGTGCCAGCAGTTTTTATTCGCGAACAGGAGAAGCTTTCTTT